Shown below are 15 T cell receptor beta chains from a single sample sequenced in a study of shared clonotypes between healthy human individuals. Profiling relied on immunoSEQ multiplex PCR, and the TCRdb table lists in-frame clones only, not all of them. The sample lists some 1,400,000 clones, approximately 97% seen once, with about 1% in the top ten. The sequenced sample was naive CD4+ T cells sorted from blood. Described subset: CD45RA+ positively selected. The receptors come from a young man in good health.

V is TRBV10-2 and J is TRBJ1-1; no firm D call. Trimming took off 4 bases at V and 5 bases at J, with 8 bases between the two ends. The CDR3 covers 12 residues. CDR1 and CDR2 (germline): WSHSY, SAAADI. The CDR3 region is CASSVLGTEAFF. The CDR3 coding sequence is TGCGCCAGCAGTGTTTTGGGAACTGAAGCTTTCTTT.

The CDR3 region has the DNA TGTGCCAGCTCACCTCGGACAGGGGGGGATACCTACGAGCAGTACTTC. This codes for CASSPRTGGDTYEQYF. The chain combines TRBV18 with TRBJ2-7; 10 nucleotides agree with TRBD1. Unmatched junction bases numbered 7, after V lost 3 bases and J lost 2 bases. The CDR3 runs 16 residues. The germline gives CDR1 KGHSH, CDR2 LQKENI.

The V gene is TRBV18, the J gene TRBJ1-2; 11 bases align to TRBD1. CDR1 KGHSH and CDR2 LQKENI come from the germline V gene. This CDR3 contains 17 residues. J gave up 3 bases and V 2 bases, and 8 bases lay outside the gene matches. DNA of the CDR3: TGTGCCAGCTCACCAAGGACAGGGGGCAGGTTGGACTATGGCTACACCTTC. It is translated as CASSPRTGGRLDYGYTF. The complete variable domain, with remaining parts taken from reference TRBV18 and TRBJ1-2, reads NAGVMQNPRHLVRRRGQEARLRCSPMKGHSHVYWYRQLPEEGLKFMVYLQKENIIDESGMPKERFSAEFPKEGPSILRIQQVVRGDSAAYFCASSPRTGGRLDYGYTFGSGTRLTVV.

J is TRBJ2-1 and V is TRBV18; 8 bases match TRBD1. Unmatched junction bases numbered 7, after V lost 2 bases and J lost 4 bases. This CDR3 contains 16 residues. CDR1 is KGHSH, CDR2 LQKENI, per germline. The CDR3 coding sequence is TGTGCCAGCTCACCAGAGAGGGACAGGTTTTACAATGAGCAGTTCTTC. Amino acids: CASSPERDRFYNEQFF.

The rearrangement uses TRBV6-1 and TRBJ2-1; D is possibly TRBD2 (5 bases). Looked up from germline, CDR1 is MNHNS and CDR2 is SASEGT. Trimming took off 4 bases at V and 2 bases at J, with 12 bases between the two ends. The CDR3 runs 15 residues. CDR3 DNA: TGTGCCAGCAGTGCACCGAGACTAACCTACAATGAGCAGTTCTTC. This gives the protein CASSAPRLTYNEQFF.

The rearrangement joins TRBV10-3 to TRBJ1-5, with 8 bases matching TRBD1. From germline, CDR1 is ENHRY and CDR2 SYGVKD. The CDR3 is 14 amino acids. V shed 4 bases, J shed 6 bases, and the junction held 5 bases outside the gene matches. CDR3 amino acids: CAISADRGFQPQHF. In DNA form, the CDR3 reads TGTGCCATCAGTGCAGACAGGGGATTTCAGCCCCAGCATTTT.

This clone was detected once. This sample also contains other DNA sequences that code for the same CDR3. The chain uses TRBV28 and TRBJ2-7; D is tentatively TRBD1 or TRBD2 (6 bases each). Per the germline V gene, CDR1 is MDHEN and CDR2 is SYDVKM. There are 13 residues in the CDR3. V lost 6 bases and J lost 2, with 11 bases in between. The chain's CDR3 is CASSLRGPYEQYF. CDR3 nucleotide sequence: TGTGCCAGCAGCCTTCGGGGGCCCTACGAGCAGTACTTC.

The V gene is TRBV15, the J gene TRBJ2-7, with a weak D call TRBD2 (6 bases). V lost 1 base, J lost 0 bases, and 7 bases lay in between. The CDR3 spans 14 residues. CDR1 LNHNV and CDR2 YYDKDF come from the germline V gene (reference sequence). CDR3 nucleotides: TGTGCCACCAGCAGAGTCGGGAGCTCCTACGAGCAGTACTTC. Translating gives CATSRVGSSYEQYF.

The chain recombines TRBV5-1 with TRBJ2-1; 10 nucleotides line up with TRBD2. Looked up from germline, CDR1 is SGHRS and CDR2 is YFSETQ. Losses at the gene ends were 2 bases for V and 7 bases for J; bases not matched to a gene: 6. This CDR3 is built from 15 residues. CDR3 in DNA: TGCGCCAGCAGCTTTCCGGCTAGCGGGAGAAATGAGCAGTTCTTC. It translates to CASSFPASGRNEQFF.

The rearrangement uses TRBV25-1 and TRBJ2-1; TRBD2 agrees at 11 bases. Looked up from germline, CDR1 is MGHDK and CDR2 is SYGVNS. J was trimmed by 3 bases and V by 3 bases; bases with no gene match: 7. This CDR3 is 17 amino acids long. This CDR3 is CASSDQTSGKIYNEQFF. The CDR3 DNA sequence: TGTGCCAGCAGTGATCAGACTAGCGGGAAGATCTACAATGAGCAGTTCTTC.

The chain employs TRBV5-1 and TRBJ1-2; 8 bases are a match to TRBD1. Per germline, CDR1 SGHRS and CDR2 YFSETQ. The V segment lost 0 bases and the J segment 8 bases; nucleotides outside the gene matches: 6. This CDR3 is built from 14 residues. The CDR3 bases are TGCGCCAGCAGCTTGGCCGGACAGGGAGAAGGCTACACCTTC. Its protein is CASSLAGQGEGYTF.

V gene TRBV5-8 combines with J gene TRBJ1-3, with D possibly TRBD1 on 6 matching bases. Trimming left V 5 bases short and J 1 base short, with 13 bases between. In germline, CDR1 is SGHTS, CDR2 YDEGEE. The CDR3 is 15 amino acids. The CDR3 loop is CASSFTGWSGNTIYF. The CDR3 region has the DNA TGTGCCAGCAGTTTTACAGGGTGGTCTGGAAACACCATATATTTT.

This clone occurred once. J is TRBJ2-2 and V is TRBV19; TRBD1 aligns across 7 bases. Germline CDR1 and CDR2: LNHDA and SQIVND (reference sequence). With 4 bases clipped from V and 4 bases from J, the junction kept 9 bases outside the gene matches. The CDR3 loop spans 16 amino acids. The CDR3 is CASSTPGQLGTGELFF. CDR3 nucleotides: TGTGCCAGTAGTACCCCGGGACAGCTGGGCACCGGGGAGCTGTTTTTT.

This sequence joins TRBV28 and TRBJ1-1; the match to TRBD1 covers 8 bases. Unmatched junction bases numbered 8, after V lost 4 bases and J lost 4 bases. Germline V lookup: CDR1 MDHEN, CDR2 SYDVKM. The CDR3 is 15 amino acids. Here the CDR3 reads CASSSPQGVRTEAFF. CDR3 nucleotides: TGTGCCAGCAGTTCCCCACAGGGGGTTCGCACTGAAGCTTTCTTT. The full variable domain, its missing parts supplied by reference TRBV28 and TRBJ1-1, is DVKVTQSSRYLVKRTGEKVFLECVQDMDHENMFWYRQDPGLGLRLIYFSYDVKMKEKGDIPEGYSVSREKKERFSLILESASTNQTSMYLCASSSPQGVRTEAFFGQGTRLTVV.

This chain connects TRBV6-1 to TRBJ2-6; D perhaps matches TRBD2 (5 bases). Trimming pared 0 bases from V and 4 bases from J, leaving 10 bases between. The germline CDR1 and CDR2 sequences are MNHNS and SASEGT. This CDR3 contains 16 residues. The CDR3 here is CASSEAWRSGANVLTF. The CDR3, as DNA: TGTGCCAGCAGTGAAGCGTGGAGGTCAGGGGCCAACGTCCTGACTTTC.